What follows are 27 T cell receptor beta chains derived from one specimen sequenced in a study of T cell repertoires in cytomegalovirus infection. TCRdb independently ran MiXCR on the reads; one entry per CDR3 protein. The table lists 300,000 or so distinct CDR3 sequences, about 8.8% of them singletons. Input material: PBMCs. Every receptor here comes from a human donor in good health (CMV status not recorded). Some clones in this sample may be carry-over from other donors' samples.

Remarks on this clonotype: A single base separates this from a much larger clone, so it may be a read error. The rearrangement joins TRBV10-3 to TRBJ2-1, with 8 bases fitting TRBD1. The J call may be mistaken, given a closer DNA end match to TRBJ2-7. Germline CDR1 is ENHRY and CDR2 is SYGVKD. The CDR3 has 17 residues. CDR3 sequence: CAISARDRPAGDNEQYF. DNA for the CDR3: TGTGCCATCAGTGCCCGGGACAGGCCTGCCGGGGACAATGAGCAGTACTTC.

This clonotype occurred a few times. J is TRBJ1-1 and V is TRBV7-9; D call uncertain. The length of the CDR3 is 13 residues. Germline loops: CDR1 SEHNR, CDR2 FQNEAQ (reference sequence). V lost 5 bases, J lost 4 bases, and 11 bases lay in between. CDR3 loop: CASSQPSSTEAFF. CDR3 coding DNA: TGTGCCAGCAGCCAGCCGTCGAGCACTGAAGCTTTCTTT.

This sequence joins TRBV19 and TRBJ1-5; TRBD1 is a possible D gene (5 bases). Germline CDR1 is LNHDA and CDR2 is SQIVND (reference sequence). With 3 bases removed from V and 6 bases from J, the gap between germline ends came to 18 bases. This CDR3 is 16 amino acids long. The CDR3: CASSIWGREELQPQHF. In DNA, the CDR3 is TGTGCCAGTAGTATTTGGGGCAGGGAAGAACTTCAGCCCCAGCATTTT.

This clonotype was counted at least ten times. This chain links TRBV7-9 with TRBJ2-4; D is uncertain. CDR3 size: 13 residues. Trimming shortened V by 1 base and J by 5 bases, and 6 bases separated the two germline ends. In germline, CDR1 is SEHNR, CDR2 FQNEAQ (reference sequence). The CDR3 spells CASSLGMENIQYF. DNA for the CDR3: TGTGCCAGCAGCTTAGGAATGGAAAACATTCAGTACTTC.

CDR3 DNA sequence: TGTGCCAGCAGCTATCCCCTGATAGCGGGGGACTACAATGAGCAGTTCTTC. This gives the protein CASSYPLIAGDYNEQFF. The rearrangement links TRBV9 to TRBJ2-1; 9 bases agree with TRBD2. Germline V CDR1 and CDR2: SGDLS, YYNGEE. The CDR3 sequence is 17 residues long. V shed 4 bases, J shed 3 bases, and the junction held 11 bases outside the gene matches.

V is TRBV12-3 or TRBV12-4 and J is TRBJ2-7, with D perhaps assigned TRBD1 or TRBD2 (6 bases each). The CDR3 runs to 13 residues. Trimming stripped 2 bases from V and 4 bases from J, with 9 bases between. Written as DNA, the CDR3 is TGTGCCAGCAGTTTAAGAGGGGGGTACGAGCAGTACTTC. Amino acid sequence: CASSLRGGYEQYF.

This clonotype occurred many times. The V gene is TRBV20-1, the J gene TRBJ2-2; D remains ambiguous. The length of the CDR3 is 12 residues. Trimming shortened V by 3 bases and J by 4 bases, and 6 bases separated the two germline ends. CDR1 DFQATT and CDR2 SNEGSKA come from the germline V gene (reference sequence). The CDR3 coding sequence is TGCAGTGCTAGGGGCCGCACCGGGGAGCTGTTTTTT. Protein product: CSARGRTGELFF.

This clonotype was counted ten times or more. The V call is TRBV2, the J call TRBJ1-2; no clear D. Trimming pared 0 bases from V and 5 bases from J, leaving 13 bases between. Per the germline V gene, CDR1 is SNHLY and CDR2 is FYNNEI. The CDR3 runs to 15 residues. The DNA of the CDR3 is TGTGCCAGCAGTGAAGCGCTTTGGAGGAATTATGGCTACACCTTC. This codes for CASSEALWRNYGYTF. The full variable domain, with the rest looked up from reference TRBV2 and TRBJ1-2, is EPEVTQTPSHQVTQMGQEVILRCVPISNHLYFYWYRQILGQKVEFLVSFYNNEISEKSEIFDDQFSVERPDGSNFTLKIRSTKLEDSAMYFCASSEALWRNYGYTFGSGTRLTVV.

This clonotype was counted many times. CDR3 bases: TGTGCCAGCAGCAGTTGGGCCTCTAGCGGGGGGGAGGAAGAGACCCAGTACTTC. This codes for CASSSWASSGGEEETQYF. The chain uses TRBV7-2 and TRBJ2-5; 12 bases map to TRBD2. This CDR3 comprises 18 residues. V lost 5 bases and J lost 3; bases outside the gene matches: 13. Per germline, CDR1 SGHTA and CDR2 FQGNSA.

Many counts were recorded for this clonotype. This chain connects TRBV9 to TRBJ2-1; 11 bases match TRBD2. Germline V lookup: CDR1 SGDLS, CDR2 YYNGEE. V was pared by 0 bases and J by 7 bases, with 3 bases of the junction left unmatched. The length of the CDR3 is 15 residues. In nucleotides, the CDR3 is TGTGCCAGCAGCGTAGTAGCGGGGGGGCGGAATGAGCAGTTCTTC. Its protein product is CASSVVAGGRNEQFF.

This clonotype was observed at least ten times. The CDR3 coding sequence is TGTGCCAGCAGTTTTGGTCTACTGGGGGTGGTTCGCAATCAGCCCCAGCATTTT. This encodes CASSFGLLGVVRNQPQHF. The rearrangement joins TRBV28 to TRBJ1-5, with a weak D call TRBD1 (5 bases). This CDR3 has 18 amino acids. The V gene's germline CDR1 is MDHEN and CDR2 SYDVKM. V lost 3 bases, J lost 2 bases, and 20 bases lay in between.

This clonotype has a count of ten or more. The chain links TRBV7-9 to TRBJ1-4, with D unresolved. Trimming stripped 1 base from V and 3 bases from J, with 9 bases between. Germline assignment: CDR1 SEHNR and CDR2 FQNEAQ (reference sequence). The CDR3 is 15 amino acids. CDR3 sequence: CASSLVAGANEKLFF. CDR3 coding DNA: TGTGCCAGCAGCTTAGTGGCAGGCGCTAATGAAAAACTGTTTTTT.

This clonotype has at least ten counts. The chain links TRBV6-5 to TRBJ2-1; D is possibly TRBD1 (5 bases). V was trimmed by 6 bases and J by 5 bases, leaving 17 bases between them. This CDR3 has 15 residues. Germline lookup yields CDR1 MNHEY and CDR2 SVGAGI. CDR3 sequence (DNA): TGTGCCAGCAGCCCTACCCCAATGGGGCACAATGAGCAGTTCTTC. It translates to CASSPTPMGHNEQFF.

This clonotype has a handful of counts. The V gene is TRBV10-2, the J gene TRBJ2-2; 10 bases align to TRBD2. Germline values: CDR1 WSHSY, CDR2 SAAADI. J gave up 0 bases and V 8 bases, and 6 bases lay outside the gene matches. The CDR3 is 16 amino acids. The CDR3 nucleotides read TGCGCCAGCCGGGGACTAGCGTTTGCGAACACCGGGGAGCTGTTTTTT. Translated, it gives CASRGLAFANTGELFF.

This clonotype was picked up many times. The V call is TRBV7-2, the J call TRBJ1-1; D is uncertain. The CDR3 runs to 13 residues. Germline V gene data show CDR1 as SGHTA and CDR2 as FQGNSA. V was pared by 4 bases and J by 3 bases, with 9 bases between. CDR3 in amino acids: CASSSGPYTEAFF. The CDR3 DNA reads as TGTGCCAGCAGCTCCGGACCCTACACTGAAGCTTTCTTT. Drawing the rest from reference TRBV7-2 and TRBJ1-1, the complete variable domain is GAGVSQSPSNKVTEKGKDVELRCDPISGHTALYWYRQSLGQGLEFLIYFQGNSAPDKSGLPSDRFSAERTGGSVSTLTIQRTQQEDSAVYLCASSSGPYTEAFFGQGTRLTVV.

As concerns this clonotype: Being one base from a much bigger clone, this may be a read error. The chain recombines TRBV20-1 with TRBJ2-1; 9 bases fit TRBD1. The germline gives CDR1 DFQATT, CDR2 SNEGSKA (reference sequence). V gave up 3 bases and J gave up 12 bases; unmatched junction bases: 6. The CDR3 sequence is 12 residues long. The CDR3 here is CSARGQGLGQFF. CDR3 nucleotides: TGCAGTGCTAGGGGACAGGGTCTTGGGCAGTTCTTC.

Only a few counts were recorded for this clonotype. The V gene is TRBV19, the J gene TRBJ2-1, with D possibly TRBD2 on 5 matching bases. Per the germline V gene, CDR1 is LNHDA and CDR2 is SQIVND (reference sequence). CDR3 length: 16 amino acids. V was shortened by 5 bases and J by 0 bases, with 14 bases between the two germline ends. CDR3 nucleotides: TGTGCCAGTAGTCTCTATCAGCGGAGCTCCTACAATGAGCAGTTCTTC. This encodes CASSLYQRSSYNEQFF.

This clonotype was detected ten times or more. V gene TRBV6-2 or TRBV6-3 combines with J gene TRBJ2-7; D may correspond to TRBD1 or TRBD2 (5 bases each). V gave up 0 bases and J gave up 3 bases, with 9 bases separating them. The germline V gene has CDR1 MNHEY and CDR2 SVGEGT. The CDR3 contains 14 residues. The CDR3 nucleotides read TGTGCCAGCAGTTACTCTTCAGGGAGCTACGAGCAGTACGTC. This gives the protein CASSYSSGSYEQYV.

This clonotype was counted many times. The rearrangement links TRBV24-1 to TRBJ2-4, with a weak D call TRBD2 (7 bases). Trimming took off 4 bases at V and 6 bases at J, with 18 bases between the two ends. Germline CDR1 is KGHDR and CDR2 is SFDVKD. This CDR3 contains 16 residues. CDR3: CATSDPTWGGGNIQYF. CDR3 nucleotides: TGTGCCACCAGTGACCCTACCTGGGGAGGGGGAAACATTCAGTACTTC.

There are many counts of this clonotype. The rearrangement links TRBV28 to TRBJ2-7; D remains unclear. This CDR3 has 14 residues. With 4 bases removed from V and 2 bases from J, the gap between germline ends came to 12 bases. Germline CDR1 is MDHEN and CDR2 is SYDVKM. Written as DNA, the CDR3 is TGTGCCAGCAGTTCCCAAGGACGGGCCTACGAGCAGTACGTC. Encoded protein: CASSSQGRAYEQYV.

This clonotype was observed many times. This rearrangement joins TRBV6-5 to TRBJ2-5; D call uncertain. V lost 2 bases, J lost 2 bases, and 15 bases lay in between. Looked up from germline, CDR1 is MNHEY and CDR2 is SVGAGI. There are 16 residues in the CDR3. The CDR3: CASSYEVAAHQETQYF. In DNA form, the CDR3 reads TGTGCCAGCAGTTACGAAGTAGCAGCACATCAAGAGACCCAGTACTTC.

This clonotype was seen many times. J is TRBJ2-7 and V is TRBV7-2, with 7 bases lining up with TRBD1. Germline CDR1 and CDR2: SGHTA and FQGNSA. The J segment lost 4 bases and the V segment lost 5 bases, leaving 17 bases of the junction unmatched. The length of the CDR3 is 17 residues. The DNA for the CDR3 is TGTGCCAGCAGCCCCCAGCCAGGGACAGCGATGTTTTACGAGCAGTACGTC. It codes for CASSPQPGTAMFYEQYV.

This clonotype was seen at least ten times. CDR3 sequence reads: CASSPNQGGEAFF. Written as DNA, the CDR3 is TGTGCCAGCAGTCCGAATCAGGGTGGTGAAGCTTTCTTT. The J gene is TRBJ1-1, the V gene TRBV27; D possibly corresponds to TRBD1 (5 bases). The CDR3 runs to 13 residues. CDR1 is MNHEY, CDR2 SMNVEV, per germline (reference sequence). V was clipped by 5 bases and J by 7 bases, with 14 bases between them.

The J gene is TRBJ1-4, the V gene TRBV29-1; TRBD1 is a possible D gene (5 bases). CDR3 length: 13 amino acids. Trimming pared 7 bases from V and 8 bases from J, leaving 17 bases between. From germline, CDR1 is SQVTM and CDR2 ANQGSEA. Here the CDR3 DNA reads TGCAGCGCCAGGCCGGGACCCAACGAAAAACTGTTTTTT. Protein: CSARPGPNEKLFF.

This clonotype was seen more than once but under ten times. The chain couples TRBV20-1 to TRBJ2-7; 8 nucleotides line up with TRBD1. CDR1 and CDR2 (germline): DFQATT, SNEGSKA (reference sequence). The CDR3 spans 12 residues. The J segment lost 7 bases and the V segment lost 5 bases, leaving 7 bases of the junction unmatched. CDR3 in DNA: TGCAGTGCTGAGGACAGGGACTTAGAGCAGTACTTC. It encodes CSAEDRDLEQYF.

This clonotype was seen repeatedly, ten times or more. The gene calls are TRBV7-2 and TRBJ2-1; 9 nucleotides match TRBD2. CDR3 size: 15 residues. The germline V gene encodes CDR1 SGHTA and CDR2 FQGNSA. Trimming at V came to 2 bases and at J to 7 bases, leaving 6 bases not matched to a gene. DNA of the CDR3: TGTGCCAGCAGCTTACTGGGCGGGGGGGCGAATGAGCAGTTCTTC. This gives the protein CASSLLGGGANEQFF. Filled out from reference TRBV7-2 and TRBJ2-1, the complete variable domain reads GAGVSQSPSNKVTEKGKDVELRCDPISGHTALYWYRQSLGQGLEFLIYFQGNSAPDKSGLPSDRFSAERTGGSVSTLTIQRTQQEDSAVYLCASSLLGGGANEQFFGPGTRLTVL.

This clonotype was counted ten times or more. The V gene is TRBV27, the J gene TRBJ2-1; TRBD1 matches at 8 bases. The CDR3 is 16 residues long. Unmatched junction bases numbered 8, after V lost 5 bases and J lost 2 bases. Germline CDR1 reads MNHEY; CDR2 reads SMNVEV (reference sequence). The CDR3 sequence: CASSLLDRVPYNEQFF. The CDR3 DNA reads as TGTGCCAGCAGTCTCCTGGACAGGGTTCCCTACAATGAGCAGTTCTTC.